One and the same sample provided the 4 T cell receptor beta chains below, sequenced in a study of prognosis after radiotherapy for stage I lung cancer. From genomic DNA, TCR beta CDR3 was amplified by two-round multiplex PCR. Every TRBV and TRBJ gene had its own specific primer in first-round PCR. TCRdb re-derived calls from the multiplex PCR reads in MiXCR, one entry per CDR3 protein. The data show about 14,000 distinct CDR3 sequences, with 50% seen just once and 38% held by the top ten. This specimen was PBMCs, taken before or after stereotactic body radiation therapy (not recorded which). Source of these receptors: a donor over 45 with non-small cell lung cancer.

V and J are TRBV6-2 or TRBV6-3 and TRBJ2-2, with 11 positions matching TRBD2. The CDR3 spans 14 residues. Germline CDR1 is MNHEY and CDR2 is SVGEGT. The V segment lost 10 bases and the J segment 6 bases; nucleotides outside the gene matches: 7. CDR3: CATILAGDAGELFF. The CDR3 DNA reads TGTGCCACCATACTAGCGGGAGACGCCGGGGAGCTGTTTTTT.

This clonotype was seen ten or more times. This chain connects TRBV19 to TRBJ2-7; no reliable D call. Germline loops: CDR1 LNHDA, CDR2 SQIVND (reference sequence). V lost 4 bases and J lost 2, with 9 bases in between. This CDR3 is 13 amino acids long. The CDR3 nucleotides read TGTGCCAGTAGTAGGCAGGCGACCTACGAGCAGTACTTC. Its protein product is CASSRQATYEQYF.

On this clonotype itself: The junction departs from the called germline gene at one end, perhaps through a read error. The chain links TRBV29-1 to TRBJ2-7, with a possible D match to TRBD1 (6 bases). Germline V lookup: CDR1 SQVTM, CDR2 ANQGSEA. The CDR3 is made up of 13 amino acids. The CDR3 reads CSVYGQSTYEKYF. The CDR3 coding sequence is TGCAGCGTATATGGACAGTCGACCTACGAGAAGTACTTC.

This clonotype appeared many times. The chain has TRBV5-4 and TRBJ1-3; weak D call: TRBD1 (5 bases). V was trimmed by 0 bases and J by 11 bases, leaving 9 bases between them. The CDR3 loop spans 12 amino acids. CDR1 and CDR2 (germline): SGHNT, YYREEE (reference sequence). CDR3 DNA sequence: TGTGCCAGCAGCTTGGATGGGACGTCCATATATTTT. Its protein product is CASSLDGTSIYF. Variable domain in full (rest from reference TRBV5-4 and TRBJ1-3): ETGVTQSPTHLIKTRGQQVTLRCSSQSGHNTVSWYQQALGQGPQFIFQYYREEENGRGNFPPRFSGLQFPNYSSELNVNALELDDSALYLCASSLDGTSIYFGEGSWLTVV.